Below are 14 T cell receptor beta chains sequenced from a single sample in a study of blood T cell repertoires in COVID-19. Sequencing used immunoSEQ multiplex PCR; TCRdb keeps in-frame clones, though not all of them. Of about 220,000 clones listed, around 83% are singletons. The sample was peripheral blood. The receptors stem from an older woman with COVID-19, enrolled during active disease.

The CDR3 DNA reads TGTGCCAGCAGCTTCGGGACAGCAGGTTATTCACCCCTCCACTTT. This translates into CASSFGTAGYSPLHF. J is TRBJ1-6 and V is TRBV5-4; TRBD1 matches at 7 bases. This CDR3 comprises 15 residues. Germline-derived CDR1 and CDR2 are SGHNT and YYREEE (reference sequence). V dropped 2 bases and J dropped 8; count of bases not matched to a gene: 7.

The CDR3 sequence: CASSPQNSGNTIYF. CDR3 in DNA: TGTGCCAGCAGCCCTCAGAACTCTGGAAACACCATATATTTT. The gene calls are TRBV5-4 and TRBJ1-3; D is ambiguous. Per germline, CDR1 SGHNT and CDR2 YYREEE (reference sequence). This CDR3 is built from 14 residues. Deletions cut 4 bases from V and 0 bases from J, with 8 bases between.

The chain combines TRBV14 with TRBJ2-5, with D perhaps matching TRBD2 (5 bases). Germline CDR1 reads SGHDN; CDR2 reads FVKESK. The CDR3 loop spans 15 amino acids. The germline V and J ends were trimmed by 1 base and 4 bases, with 13 bases remaining between them. As DNA, the CDR3 is TGTGCCAGCAGCCAAGTAATCGGGATCCGAGAGACCCAGTACTTC. This gives the protein CASSQVIGIRETQYF.

This clone appeared a few times. The V and J genes are TRBV9 and TRBJ2-7, with a tentative D call TRBD2 (6 bases). In germline, CDR1 is SGDLS, CDR2 YYNGEE. The CDR3 is made up of 15 amino acids. Trimming pared 3 bases from V and 2 bases from J, leaving 15 bases between. The CDR3 is CASSAYRDSTYEQYF. The CDR3 DNA reads as TGTGCCAGCAGCGCCTACCGGGACTCAACCTACGAGCAGTACTTC.

V is TRBV7-2 and J is TRBJ2-1; 14 positions match TRBD2. Germline V lookup: CDR1 SGHTA, CDR2 FQGNSA. The CDR3 spans 15 residues. J was trimmed by 7 bases and V by 4 bases; bases with no gene match: 3. The CDR3 nucleotides are TGTGCCAGCAGCTCTTGGACTAGCGGGAGGAATGAGCAGTTCTTC. It encodes CASSSWTSGRNEQFF.

The chain combines TRBV29-1 with TRBJ2-1, with D possibly TRBD2 on 5 matching bases. This CDR3 is built from 12 residues. Germline values: CDR1 SQVTM, CDR2 ANQGSEA. V lost 8 bases and J 4 bases, leaving 12 bases between the germline ends. CDR3 nucleotide sequence: TGCAGCTCTTGGACTCGATACAATGAGCAGTTCTTC. Amino acid sequence: CSSWTRYNEQFF.

In DNA, the CDR3 is TGCGCCAGCAGCTTGGGGAGCTCTGGGGAGCAGTACTTC. It encodes CASSLGSSGEQYF. The chain is built from TRBV5-1 and TRBJ2-7; D unresolved. V dropped 0 bases and J dropped 7 bases, with 11 bases sitting between them. CDR3 length equals 13 residues. The germline gives CDR1 SGHRS, CDR2 YFSETQ.

This sequence joins TRBV6-2 or TRBV6-3 and TRBJ2-7, with D maybe TRBD2 (5 bases). V shed 2 bases and J shed 3 bases, with 14 bases lying between them. CDR1 is MNHEY and CDR2 is SVGEGT in the germline V gene. This CDR3 spans 15 amino acids. The CDR3: CASSYPSRGDYEQYF. The DNA of the CDR3 is TGTGCCAGCAGTTACCCCTCTCGGGGAGACTACGAGCAGTACTTC.

This clone was observed a single time. The chain combines TRBV5-4 with TRBJ1-4; the D gene is possibly TRBD1 (6 bases). Trimming shortened V by 4 bases and J by 0 bases, and 13 bases separated the two germline ends. Germline CDR1 reads SGHNT; CDR2 reads YYREEE (reference sequence). This CDR3 is built from 16 residues. The CDR3 DNA reads TGTGCCAGCAGCCCGCAGGACAGCCCAACTAATGAAAAACTGTTTTTT. It codes for CASSPQDSPTNEKLFF.

The chain combines TRBV4-1 with TRBJ1-2; D is possibly TRBD1 (6 bases). This CDR3 is 13 amino acids long. V lost 4 bases to trimming and J lost 3 bases, with 9 bases between them. Germline CDR1 is MGHRA and CDR2 is YSYEKL. CDR3 loop: CASSPQGDYGYTF. In DNA form, the CDR3 reads TGCGCCAGCAGCCCACAGGGTGACTATGGCTACACCTTC.

The chain is built from TRBV11-2 and TRBJ1-2, with 7 bases matching TRBD1. The trim removed 1 base at V and 5 bases at J, leaving 4 bases unmatched. CDR1 and CDR2 (germline): SGHAT, FQNNGV. The CDR3 is 14 amino acids. CDR3 in amino acids: CASSLGRGMYGYTF. DNA for the CDR3: TGTGCCAGCAGCTTAGGCAGGGGGATGTATGGCTACACCTTC.

This chain uses TRBV2 with TRBJ2-1, with unresolved D. CDR1 SNHLY and CDR2 FYNNEI come from the germline V gene. Trimming removed 1 base at V and 7 bases at J, with 8 bases between. This CDR3 spans 13 amino acids. CDR3 protein: CASSEVGLNEQFF. DNA for the CDR3: TGTGCCAGCAGTGAAGTTGGGCTGAATGAGCAGTTCTTC.

The V call is TRBV6-1, the J call TRBJ2-1; a possible D gene is TRBD1 (5 bases). V was pared by 1 base and J by 10 bases, with 8 bases between. The CDR3 has 12 amino acids. Per the germline V gene, CDR1 is MNHNS and CDR2 is SASEGT. The CDR3 protein is CASSEVGREQFF. CDR3 nucleotides: TGTGCCAGCAGTGAAGTGGGGCGCGAGCAGTTCTTC.

The rearrangement joins TRBV5-6 to TRBJ2-7; 7 nucleotides match TRBD2. The CDR3 totals 14 residues. Germline trimming cut 5 bases from V and 2 bases from J; bases unmatched to any gene: 7. CDR1 is SGHDT, CDR2 YYEEEE, per germline. CDR3 sequence (DNA): TGTGCCAGCAGGACTCGCGGGAGAACCTACGAGCAGTACTTC. Protein product: CASRTRGRTYEQYF. Drawing the rest from reference TRBV5-6 and TRBJ2-7, the complete variable domain is DAGVTQSPTHLIKTRGQQVTLRCSPKSGHDTVSWYQQALGQGPQFIFQYYEEEERQRGNFPDRFSGHQFPNYSSELNVNALLLGDSALYLCASRTRGRTYEQYFGPGTRLTVT.